This is a list of T cell receptor beta chains from one sample in a study of T cell repertoires in aging, cancer and after chemotherapy. Using its own MiXCR run on the multiplex PCR reads, TCRdb lists one record per CDR3 protein. The sample includes 7,000 to 9,000 distinct CDR3 sequences, about 41% of them seen just once. Specimen: blood. These receptors were obtained from a human donor with a solid tumor. CDR3s include the opening cysteine and the closing phenylalanine or tryptophan. Fields, in order: D gene, V gene, J gene, clone size, CDR3 protein, CDR3 DNA. A D gene is named only where the DNA matches it firmly. Size is omitted from some rows. Given values are once, few, many or a class for expanded clones.

d_gene: TRBD1; v_gene: TRBV6-5; j_gene: TRBJ1-4; abundance: NA; CDR3aa: CASSYDLTGRKLFF; CDR3nt: TGTGCCAGCAGTTACGATTTGACAGGGAGAAAACTGTTTTTT
d_gene: TRBD1; v_gene: TRBV10-3; j_gene: TRBJ1-1; abundance: NA; CDR3aa: CAISDLARTGVGEAFF; CDR3nt: TGTGCCATCAGTGATTTGGCGAGGACAGGGGTGGGTGAAGCTTTCTTT
d_gene: NA; v_gene: TRBV6-5; j_gene: TRBJ2-2; abundance: medium-sized; CDR3aa: CATLDRRYTGELFF; CDR3nt: TGTGCCACACTCGACAGGAGATACACCGGGGAGCTGTTTTTT
d_gene: NA; v_gene: TRBV11-3; j_gene: TRBJ2-7; abundance: medium-sized; CDR3aa: CASSLSGHSYEQYF; CDR3nt: TGTGCCAGCAGCTTATCTGGGCACTCCTACGAGCAGTACTTC
d_gene: NA; v_gene: TRBV5-5; j_gene: TRBJ1-2; abundance: NA; CDR3aa: CASSLGELVNGYTF; CDR3nt: TGTGCCAGCAGTCTGGGGGAATTAGTTAATGGCTACACCTTC
d_gene: TRBD1; v_gene: TRBV19; j_gene: TRBJ2-1; abundance: NA; CDR3aa: CASSTPGQVNNEQFF; CDR3nt: TGTGCCAGTAGTACCCCGGGACAGGTAAACAATGAGCAGTTCTTC
d_gene: NA; v_gene: TRBV6-1; j_gene: TRBJ2-1; abundance: NA; CDR3aa: CASNPPASNEPFF; CDR3nt: TGTGCCAGCAATCCCCCGGCCTCCAATGAACCGTTCTTC
d_gene: NA; v_gene: TRBV30; j_gene: TRBJ2-7; abundance: few; CDR3aa: CAWSPGVAYEQYF; CDR3nt: TGTGCCTGGAGCCCAGGGGTCGCCTACGAGCAGTACTTC
d_gene: TRBD2; v_gene: TRBV19; j_gene: TRBJ2-1; abundance: medium-sized; CDR3aa: CASSMLSGYEQFF; CDR3nt: TGTGCCAGTAGTATGCTTAGCGGGTATGAGCAGTTCTTC
d_gene: NA; v_gene: TRBV12-3/TRBV12-4; j_gene: TRBJ1-5; abundance: NA; CDR3aa: CASSYSGGDQPQHF; CDR3nt: TGTGCCAGCAGCTACAGTGGCGGGGATCAGCCCCAGCATTTT
d_gene: NA; v_gene: TRBV19; j_gene: TRBJ1-2; abundance: few; CDR3aa: CASSMPGASYGYTF; CDR3nt: TGTGCCAGTAGTATGCCGGGAGCCAGCTATGGCTACACCTTC
d_gene: NA; v_gene: TRBV6-2/TRBV6-3; j_gene: TRBJ2-3; abundance: few; CDR3aa: CASSLGEVTDTQYF; CDR3nt: TGTGCCAGCAGCCTCGGAGAAGTCACAGATACGCAGTATTTT
d_gene: TRBD2; v_gene: TRBV29-1; j_gene: TRBJ2-3; abundance: NA; CDR3aa: CSVEVGGGQADTQYF; CDR3nt: TGCAGCGTTGAAGTAGGCGGGGGGCAAGCAGATACGCAGTATTTT
d_gene: NA; v_gene: TRBV27; j_gene: TRBJ2-1; abundance: NA; CDR3aa: CASSFPGAEQFF; CDR3nt: TGTGCCAGCAGTTTCCCAGGGGCTGAGCAGTTCTTC
d_gene: TRBD1; v_gene: TRBV6-2/TRBV6-3; j_gene: TRBJ2-2; abundance: NA; CDR3aa: CASRTGGNTGELFF; CDR3nt: TGTGCCAGCAGAACAGGGGGAAACACCGGGGAGCTGTTTTTT
d_gene: NA; v_gene: TRBV27; j_gene: TRBJ2-5; abundance: NA; CDR3aa: CASSIGQQGWETQYF; CDR3nt: TGTGCCAGCAGTATCGGGCAGCAAGGATGGGAGACCCAGTACTTC
d_gene: TRBD1; v_gene: TRBV24-1; j_gene: TRBJ2-2; abundance: once; CDR3aa: CATSGQGRNTGELFF; CDR3nt: TGTGCCACCAGTGGACAGGGGCGAAACACCGGGGAGCTGTTTTTT
d_gene: NA; v_gene: TRBV6-6; j_gene: TRBJ2-7; abundance: few; CDR3aa: CASSTARGSYEQYF; CDR3nt: TGTGCCAGCAGTACGGCAAGGGGTTCCTACGAGCAGTACTTC
d_gene: NA; v_gene: TRBV6-5; j_gene: TRBJ2-5; abundance: few; CDR3aa: CASSYLGTQYF; CDR3nt: TGTGCCAGCAGTTACCTGGGGACCCAGTACTTC
d_gene: NA; v_gene: TRBV6-5; j_gene: TRBJ2-6; abundance: few; CDR3aa: CASLDTTGANVLTF; CDR3nt: TGTGCCAGCCTCGACACAACTGGGGCCAACGTCCTGACTTTC
d_gene: NA; v_gene: TRBV11-3; j_gene: TRBJ2-3; abundance: NA; CDR3aa: CASSLGGGLTDTQYF; CDR3nt: TGTGCCAGCAGTCTGGGTGGGGGTCTTACAGATACGCAGTATTTT
d_gene: NA; v_gene: TRBV29-1; j_gene: TRBJ2-1; abundance: medium-sized; CDR3aa: CSVSRGGGGTYNEQFF; CDR3nt: TGCAGCGTCAGCCGAGGAGGGGGAGGGACCTACAATGAGCAGTTCTTC
d_gene: NA; v_gene: TRBV19; j_gene: TRBJ2-3; abundance: few; CDR3aa: CASSIKGADTQYF; CDR3nt: TGTGCCAGTAGTATAAAGGGTGCAGATACGCAGTATTTT
d_gene: NA; v_gene: TRBV6-1; j_gene: TRBJ1-1; abundance: NA; CDR3aa: CASSLFRDMNTEAFF; CDR3nt: TGTGCCAGCAGTTTGTTCAGGGACATGAACACTGAAGCTTTCTTT
d_gene: TRBD2; v_gene: TRBV29-1; j_gene: TRBJ2-1; abundance: few; CDR3aa: CSVGAAGGSEQFF; CDR3nt: TGCAGCGTTGGGGCAGCGGGGGGGAGTGAGCAGTTCTTC
d_gene: TRBD1; v_gene: TRBV5-1; j_gene: TRBJ2-6; abundance: NA; CDR3aa: CASSTMTGSSGANVLTF; CDR3nt: TGCGCCAGCAGCACGATGACAGGGAGCTCTGGGGCCAACGTCCTGACTTTC
d_gene: NA; v_gene: TRBV6-1; j_gene: TRBJ2-2; abundance: NA; CDR3aa: CASSPGFNTGELYF; CDR3nt: TGTGCCAGCAGCCCGGGCTTCAACACCGGGGAGCTGTATTTT
d_gene: NA; v_gene: TRBV5-6; j_gene: TRBJ2-1; abundance: NA; CDR3aa: CASSFWGYNEQFF; CDR3nt: TGTGCCAGCAGCTTCTGGGGGTACAATGAGCAGTTCTTC
d_gene: TRBD2; v_gene: TRBV29-1; j_gene: TRBJ2-5; abundance: medium-sized; CDR3aa: CSVQTSAEETQYF; CDR3nt: TGCAGCGTCCAGACTAGCGCGGAAGAGACCCAGTACTTC
d_gene: NA; v_gene: TRBV27; j_gene: TRBJ2-2; abundance: few; CDR3aa: CASSFTGRGDTGELFF; CDR3nt: TGTGCCAGCAGTTTCACCGGAAGGGGGGACACCGGGGAGCTGTTTTTT
d_gene: NA; v_gene: TRBV19; j_gene: TRBJ2-1; abundance: medium-sized; CDR3aa: CASSERGGAAYNEQFF; CDR3nt: TGTGCCAGTAGTGAGCGCGGCGGGGCAGCCTACAATGAGCAGTTCTTC
d_gene: TRBD2; v_gene: TRBV4-3; j_gene: TRBJ2-1; abundance: NA; CDR3aa: CASSSTRGSSYNEQFF; CDR3nt: TGCGCCAGCAGCTCCACTCGCGGGAGTTCCTACAATGAGCAGTTCTTC
d_gene: NA; v_gene: TRBV27; j_gene: TRBJ1-5; abundance: NA; CDR3aa: CASSYGSNQPQHF; CDR3nt: TGTGCCAGCAGTTATGGGAGCAATCAGCCCCAGCATTTT
d_gene: TRBD1; v_gene: TRBV6-1; j_gene: TRBJ2-6; abundance: NA; CDR3aa: CASSGTVGANVLTF; CDR3nt: TGTGCCAGCAGCGGGACAGTCGGGGCCAACGTCCTGACTTTC
d_gene: NA; v_gene: TRBV19; j_gene: TRBJ2-3; abundance: medium-sized; CDR3aa: CASSIQLSTDTQYF; CDR3nt: TGTGCCAGTAGTATACAGCTTAGCACAGATACGCAGTATTTT
d_gene: NA; v_gene: TRBV29-1; j_gene: TRBJ1-1; abundance: medium-sized; CDR3aa: CSVLYTEAFF; CDR3nt: TGCAGCGTTCTTTACACTGAAGCTTTCTTT
d_gene: NA; v_gene: TRBV30; j_gene: TRBJ2-3; abundance: NA; CDR3aa: CACTRAGWDTDTQYF; CDR3nt: TGTGCCTGTACCAGGGCGGGCTGGGACACAGATACGCAGTATTTT
d_gene: NA; v_gene: TRBV27; j_gene: TRBJ1-1; abundance: NA; CDR3aa: CASRSGINTEAFF; CDR3nt: TGTGCCAGCCGTTCCGGGATCAACACTGAAGCTTTCTTT